These 8 T cell receptor beta chains share one sample of origin, sequenced in a study of blood T cells in healthy people across ages. With a J-beta primer mix and a sample-barcoded 5' primer, a second PCR ran about 6 to 11 cycles. Via MiXCR, TCRdb re-called the 5' RACE reads, giving one row per CDR3 protein. The top ten clones hold roughly 19% of a sample with hundreds of thousands of distinct CDR3 sequences, around two fifths of them seen once. Sequencing was done on a sample of blood. Receptors originate from a man aged 55 to 70 in good health.

This clonotype was recorded at least ten times. A much larger clone differs by one base, so this may be a read error. The chain links TRBV7-9 to TRBJ2-5; no reliable D call. CDR1 is SEHNR, CDR2 FQNEAQ, per germline (reference sequence). The V end lost 1 base, the J end lost 11 bases, and 11 bases lay between the germline ends. The CDR3 is made up of 12 amino acids. The chain's CDR3 is CASSLGYNEQYF. The CDR3 DNA follows: TGTGCCAGCAGCTTAGGATACAATGAGCAGTACTTC. Complete variable domain (other parts from reference TRBV7-9 and TRBJ2-5): DTGVSQNPRHKITKRGQNVTFRCDPISEHNRLYWYRQTLGQGPEFLTYFQNEAQLEKSRLLSDRFSAERPKGSFSTLEIQRTEQGDSAMYLCASSLGYNEQYFGPGTRLLVL.

CDR3 sequence reads: CATQVGYGYTF. As DNA, the CDR3 is TGTGCCACTCAGGTCGGGTATGGCTACACCTTC. The chain employs TRBV25-1 and TRBJ1-2; D remains unclear. Germline-derived CDR1 and CDR2 are MGHDK and SYGVNS. This CDR3 contains 11 residues. Trimming left V 10 bases short and J 5 bases short, with 11 bases between.

This clonotype showed up just once. This chain connects TRBV28 to TRBJ1-1, with D possibly TRBD1 on 6 matching bases. The ends were cut back, 10 bases at V and 1 base at J, with 19 bases in the middle. The CDR3 is 15 amino acids. CDR1 is MDHEN, CDR2 SYDVKM, per germline. CDR3 residues: CATRWGRGRNTEAFF. DNA for the CDR3: TGTGCCACCCGGTGGGGCAGGGGACGGAACACTGAAGCTTTCTTT.

This sequence joins TRBV7-2 and TRBJ2-3, with 10 bases fitting TRBD2. V was clipped by 5 bases and J by 0 bases; unmatched bases: 5. The CDR3 loop spans 16 amino acids. Germline lookup yields CDR1 SGHTA and CDR2 FQGNSA. Here the CDR3 reads CASSRSGGASTDTQYF. DNA of the CDR3: TGTGCCAGCAGCCGCAGCGGGGGGGCTAGCACAGATACGCAGTATTTT.

V gene TRBV5-5 combines with J gene TRBJ2-7; D unclear. The CDR3 is made up of 14 amino acids. Per the germline V gene, CDR1 is SGHKS and CDR2 is YYEKEE (reference sequence). Trimming took off 1 base at V and 0 bases at J, with 8 bases between the two ends. The CDR3 loop is CASSLFSGSYEQYF. The CDR3 DNA follows: TGTGCCAGCAGCTTGTTTTCAGGCTCCTACGAGCAGTACTTC.

This clonotype was counted ten times or more. The rearrangement joins TRBV4-3 to TRBJ1-1; D gene unclear. There are 13 residues in the CDR3. Per the germline V gene, CDR1 is LGHNA and CDR2 is YSLEER. The ends were cut back, 1 base at V and 3 bases at J, with 6 bases in the middle. The CDR3 DNA reads TGCGCCAGCAGCCAAGGGCCATACACTGAAGCTTTCTTT. As protein: CASSQGPYTEAFF.

The sample holds a few counts of this clonotype. This chain uses TRBV7-2 with TRBJ2-7; D is unclear. The V and J ends lost 3 bases and 0 bases respectively, with 12 bases between them. From germline, CDR1 is SGHTA and CDR2 FQGNSA. There are 15 residues in the CDR3. The CDR3 reads CASSLFRRSSYEQYF. CDR3 nucleotide sequence: TGTGCCAGCAGCTTGTTCAGGAGAAGCTCCTACGAGCAGTACTTC.

The V and J genes are TRBV5-6 and TRBJ2-3; D is perhaps TRBD2 (6 bases). V gave up 1 base and J gave up 2 bases, with 14 bases separating them. Per germline, CDR1 SGHDT and CDR2 YYEEEE. The CDR3 has 16 residues. The CDR3, as DNA: TGTGCCAGCAGCTTGTTGGGTAGCGGAGACACAGATACGCAGTATTTT. It codes for CASSLLGSGDTDTQYF.